This entry is about one T cell receptor (beta chain). The data stem from a study of blood T cell repertoires in COVID-19. Across the whole study: The cDNA or gDNA used as material had been derived from T cells, B-cell-depleted T cells, or PBMCs.

Method: immunoSEQ multiplex PCR; TCRdb's copy keeps in-frame clones and lacks some. The sample comprises 31,000 or so clones, around 90% of which are singletons, and roughly 1.5% rests with the top ten. Germline values: CDR1 ENHRY, CDR2 SYGVKD. V lost 10 bases to trimming and J lost 0 bases, with 16 bases between them. The CDR3 totals 15 residues. The source material was peripheral blood. The source of this sequence is a man in his 60s with active COVID-19. The rearrangement joins TRBV10-3 to TRBJ1-3, with D hard to call. In nucleotides, the CDR3 is TGTGCCACCACGCCAAGCTTAAACTCTGGAAACACCATATATTTT. The encoded protein is CATTPSLNSGNTIYF.